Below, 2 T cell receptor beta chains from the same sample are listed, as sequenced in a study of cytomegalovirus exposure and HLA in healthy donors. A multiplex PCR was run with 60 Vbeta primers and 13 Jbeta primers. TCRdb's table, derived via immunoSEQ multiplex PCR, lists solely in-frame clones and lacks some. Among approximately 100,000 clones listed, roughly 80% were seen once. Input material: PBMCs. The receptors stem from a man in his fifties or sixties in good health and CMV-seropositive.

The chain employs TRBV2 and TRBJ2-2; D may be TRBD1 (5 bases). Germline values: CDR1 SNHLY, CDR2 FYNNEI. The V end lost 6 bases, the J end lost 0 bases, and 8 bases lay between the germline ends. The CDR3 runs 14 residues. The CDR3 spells CASRGRANTGELFF. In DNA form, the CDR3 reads TGTGCCAGCAGGGGCAGGGCGAACACCGGGGAGCTGTTTTTT.

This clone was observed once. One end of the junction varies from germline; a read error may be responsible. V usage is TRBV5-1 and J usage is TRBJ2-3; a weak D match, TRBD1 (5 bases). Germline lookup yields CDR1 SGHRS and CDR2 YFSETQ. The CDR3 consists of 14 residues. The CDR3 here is CASSLDQGTDTQYF. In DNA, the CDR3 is TGCGCCAGCAGCTTGGACCAGGGCACGGATACGCAGTATTTT.